These 24 T cell receptor beta chains were sequenced from one sample in a study of blood T cell repertoires in COVID-19. The data were produced by immunoSEQ multiplex PCR, yet TCRdb's version contains in-frame clones alone and is incomplete. Among around 200,000 clones, approximately 88% were seen once, and the ten largest hold 7%. Sample: peripheral blood. These receptors were obtained from a woman aged 40-49 years with COVID-19, enrolled during active disease.

The chain carries TRBV28 and TRBJ1-1; 8 bases map to TRBD1. CDR1 is MDHEN and CDR2 is SYDVKM in the germline V gene. V dropped 2 bases and J dropped 3; count of bases not matched to a gene: 5. CDR3 size: 15 residues. The CDR3 here is CASSLQGAGDTEAFF. For the CDR3, the DNA is TGTGCCAGCAGTTTACAGGGGGCTGGAGACACTGAAGCTTTCTTT.

V and J are TRBV24-1 and TRBJ1-1; D gene uncertain. Germline assignment: CDR1 KGHDR and CDR2 SFDVKD. The CDR3 extends over 15 amino acids. Deletions cut 1 base from V and 4 bases from J, with 12 bases between. The CDR3 DNA reads TGTGCCACCAGTGATTTCCCCGGGAGCAGCACTGAAGCTTTCTTT. It yields the protein CATSDFPGSSTEAFF.

The V and J genes are TRBV18 and TRBJ1-5, with TRBD1 as a possible D gene (6 bases). Germline CDR1 reads KGHSH; CDR2 reads LQKENI. CDR3 length: 15 residues. Trimming stripped 3 bases from V and 4 bases from J, with 13 bases between. The CDR3 DNA sequence: TGTGCCAGCTCACCCAGGGGCGGTAGGAATCAGCCCCAGCATTTT. Amino acid sequence: CASSPRGGRNQPQHF.

The chain has TRBV5-1 and TRBJ1-6; D perhaps matches TRBD1 (5 bases). V lost 5 bases to trimming and J lost 8 bases, with 11 bases between them. Germline-derived CDR1 and CDR2 are SGHRS and YFSETQ. There are 13 residues in the CDR3. CDR3 sequence: CASRDGGYSPLHF. The CDR3 DNA reads as TGCGCCAGCAGGGACGGGGGGTATTCACCCCTCCACTTT.

The chain uses TRBV21-1 and TRBJ1-2; the table's D call, TRBD1, was not checked against the DNA. TRBV21-1 is classified as a pseudogene. The CDR3 consists of 17 residues. The CDR3, as DNA: TGTGCCAGCAGCAAAGGGGCGACAGGGGACGAAGACTATGGCTACACCTTC. It yields the protein CASSKGATGDEDYGYTF.

The chain recombines TRBV28 with TRBJ2-2, with a tentative D call TRBD1 (5 bases). Germline V gives CDR1 MDHEN, CDR2 SYDVKM. V was trimmed by 1 base and J by 2 bases, leaving 8 bases between them. The CDR3 totals 15 residues. Here the CDR3 DNA reads TGTGCCAGCAGTTTATTGCAGGGTAACACCGGGGAGCTGTTTTTT. It codes for CASSLLQGNTGELFF. Variable domain in full (rest from reference TRBV28 and TRBJ2-2): DVKVTQSSRYLVKRTGEKVFLECVQDMDHENMFWYRQDPGLGLRLIYFSYDVKMKEKGDIPEGYSVSREKKERFSLILESASTNQTSMYLCASSLLQGNTGELFFGEGSRLTVL.

This clone was counted a single time. This rearrangement joins TRBV5-1 to TRBJ1-3, with 7 positions matching TRBD1. Germline values: CDR1 SGHRS, CDR2 YFSETQ. This CDR3 comprises 17 residues. Unmatched junction bases numbered 7, after V lost 1 base and J lost 0 bases. The CDR3 nucleotides read TGCGCCAGCAGCTTGACGGGACAGAAAGCCTCTGGAAACACCATATATTTT. It encodes CASSLTGQKASGNTIYF.

The chain employs TRBV11-2 and TRBJ2-3; the match to TRBD2 covers 13 bases. CDR3 size: 17 residues. CDR1 is SGHAT and CDR2 is FQNNGV in the germline V gene. The V and J ends lost 5 bases and 2 bases, in that order; junction bases with no gene match: 7. CDR3 amino acids: CASSLTGTSGATDTQYF. CDR3 nucleotides: TGTGCCAGCAGCCTCACCGGGACTAGCGGGGCCACAGATACGCAGTATTTT. Combining the CDR3 with reference TRBV11-2 and TRBJ2-3 gives the whole variable domain EAGVAQSPRYKIIEKRQSVAFWCNPISGHATLYWYQQILGQGPKLLIQFQNNGVVDDSQLPKDRFSAERLKGVDSTLKIQPAKLEDSAVYLCASSLTGTSGATDTQYFGPGTRLTVL.

The gene calls are TRBV3-1 (or the pseudogene TRBV3-2) and TRBJ1-2; a weak D match, TRBD1 (6 bases). Germline V lookup: CDR1 LGHDT, CDR2 YNNKEL (reference sequence). V dropped 1 base and J dropped 5 bases, with 11 bases sitting between them. This CDR3 is 14 amino acids long. The CDR3 coding sequence is TGTGCCAGCAGCCAAGGACAGGCGGCTTATGGCTACACCTTC. As protein: CASSQGQAAYGYTF.

The CDR3 DNA reads as TGTGCCACCAGTGACTCTCGGGACTATACCACAGATACGCAGTATTTT. The encoded protein is CATSDSRDYTTDTQYF. The chain is built from TRBV24-1 and TRBJ2-3; 7 bases match TRBD2. Germline CDR1 is KGHDR and CDR2 is SFDVKD. CDR3 length: 16 amino acids. V was clipped by 4 bases and J by 2 bases; unmatched bases: 8.

The V and J genes are TRBV11-2 and TRBJ2-1, with 8 bases lining up with TRBD1. The germline V gene encodes CDR1 SGHAT and CDR2 FQNNGV. With V trimmed by 0 bases and J by 9 bases, 4 bases remained unmatched. This CDR3 has 14 residues. CDR3 loop: CASSLDQGAREQFF. The CDR3 nucleotides read TGTGCCAGCAGCTTAGATCAGGGGGCCCGTGAGCAGTTCTTC.

This clone has a handful of counts. This rearrangement joins TRBV12-3 or TRBV12-4 to TRBJ2-7, with D perhaps TRBD1 (5 bases). The CDR3 spans 13 residues. V gave up 5 bases and J gave up 0 bases, with 8 bases separating them. The CDR3, as DNA: TGTGCCAGCAGTCCGACAGCCTCCTACGAGCAGTACTTC. It encodes CASSPTASYEQYF.

The V and J genes are TRBV6-5 and TRBJ1-1; D is ambiguous. The CDR3 is 12 amino acids. CDR1 is MNHEY, CDR2 SVGAGI, per germline. Deletions cut 7 bases from V and 1 base from J, with 7 bases between. The CDR3 nucleotides are TGTGCCAGCACCCTAAGGAACACTGAAGCTTTCTTT. This sequence encodes CASTLRNTEAFF.

The chain couples TRBV27 to TRBJ2-2; no clear D. V was trimmed by 4 bases and J by 6 bases, leaving 15 bases between them. The CDR3 length is 15 residues. Germline CDR1 is MNHEY and CDR2 is SMNVEV (reference sequence). The CDR3: CASSSRRAFAGELFF. CDR3 nucleotide sequence: TGTGCCAGCAGTTCGCGGCGAGCCTTCGCCGGGGAGCTGTTTTTT.

For this clone: Other DNA sequences in the same sample also yield this CDR3. The chain recombines TRBV6-5 with TRBJ1-1, with 7 bases aligning to TRBD1. V lost 6 bases, J lost 2 bases, and 6 bases stayed unmatched. Per germline, CDR1 MNHEY and CDR2 SVGAGI. The CDR3 runs 14 residues. The CDR3 DNA sequence: TGTGCCAGCAGCCCGACAGGGTTCAACACTGAAGCTTTCTTT. As protein: CASSPTGFNTEAFF.

In DNA, the CDR3 is TGTGCCAGCAGTGAAGACCCAGGGGTTAGCAATCAGCCCCAGCATTTT. Protein product: CASSEDPGVSNQPQHF. This rearrangement joins TRBV6-1 to TRBJ1-5; D is perhaps TRBD1 (6 bases). Germline CDR1 MNHNS, CDR2 SASEGT. The CDR3 extends over 16 amino acids. V lost 1 base to trimming and J lost 0 bases, with 10 bases between them.

The chain is built from TRBV28 and TRBJ1-1, with 7 bases fitting TRBD1. CDR1 and CDR2 from the germline V gene are MDHEN and SYDVKM. This CDR3 has 13 amino acids. V lost 2 bases to trimming and J lost 5 bases; unmatched junction nucleotides: 2. For the CDR3, the DNA is TGTGCCAGCAGTTTACCAGGGGGAACTGAAGCTTTCTTT. Protein sequence: CASSLPGGTEAFF.

This chain joins TRBV4-1 and TRBJ2-1; 16 nucleotides align to TRBD2. Germline CDR1 is MGHRA and CDR2 is YSYEKL. Germline trimming cut 7 bases from V and 8 bases from J; bases unmatched to any gene: 8. This CDR3 has 16 residues. Here the CDR3 reads CASTKGTSGGADEQFF. The DNA of the CDR3 is TGCGCCAGCACAAAAGGGACTAGCGGGGGGGCAGATGAGCAGTTCTTC.

This chain connects TRBV6-5 to TRBJ2-7; D not resolved. Germline CDR1 is MNHEY and CDR2 is SVGAGI. This CDR3 comprises 14 residues. The ends were cut back, 7 bases at V and 0 bases at J, with 13 bases in the middle. The CDR3: CASKSIRISYEQYF. CDR3 DNA sequence: TGTGCCAGCAAATCTATTCGAATCTCCTACGAGCAGTACTTC.

This chain connects TRBV12-3 or TRBV12-4 to TRBJ2-1; no clear D. V dropped 5 bases and J dropped 10 bases, with 15 bases sitting between them. The CDR3 consists of 13 residues. The CDR3 spells CASSPLGRGEQFF. The CDR3 nucleotides read TGTGCCAGCAGTCCCCTAGGTAGAGGAGAGCAGTTCTTC.

The J gene is TRBJ1-5, the V gene TRBV10-1; D is uncertain. Germline assignment: CDR1 WNHNN and CDR2 SYGVQD (reference sequence). The CDR3 extends over 12 amino acids. Trimming stripped 5 bases from V and 0 bases from J, with 2 bases between. CDR3 nucleotides: TGCGCCAGCAGTCATAGCAATCAGCCCCAGCATTTT. This gives the protein CASSHSNQPQHF.

This clone was counted a few times. This chain connects TRBV5-4 to TRBJ2-5, with D maybe TRBD1 (5 bases). The CDR3 covers 16 residues. Germline CDR1 and CDR2: SGHNT and YYREEE (reference sequence). Trimming took 6 bases from V and 1 from J, leaving 19 bases between them. The CDR3 reads CASMRWGRGPQETQYF. The CDR3 nucleotides read TGTGCCAGCATGCGCTGGGGAAGGGGTCCCCAAGAGACCCAGTACTTC.

The CDR3 DNA reads as TGTGCCAGCAGTACCAACCCGGGGAGCACAGATACGCAGTATTTT. Protein product: CASSTNPGSTDTQYF. This chain joins TRBV28 and TRBJ2-3, with a tentative D call TRBD2 (5 bases). Germline V gene sequence: CDR1 MDHEN, CDR2 SYDVKM. Trimming took 5 bases from V and 0 from J, leaving 12 bases between them. This CDR3 has 15 residues.

The chain uses TRBV6-4 and TRBJ2-5; no definite D call. Germline CDR1 and CDR2: MRHNA and SNTAGT. The CDR3 length is 13 residues. V shed 2 bases and J shed 7 bases, with 11 bases lying between them. CDR3 coding DNA: TGTGCCAGCAGTGACAAGGCCCGCGGGACCCAGTACTTC. This sequence encodes CASSDKARGTQYF.